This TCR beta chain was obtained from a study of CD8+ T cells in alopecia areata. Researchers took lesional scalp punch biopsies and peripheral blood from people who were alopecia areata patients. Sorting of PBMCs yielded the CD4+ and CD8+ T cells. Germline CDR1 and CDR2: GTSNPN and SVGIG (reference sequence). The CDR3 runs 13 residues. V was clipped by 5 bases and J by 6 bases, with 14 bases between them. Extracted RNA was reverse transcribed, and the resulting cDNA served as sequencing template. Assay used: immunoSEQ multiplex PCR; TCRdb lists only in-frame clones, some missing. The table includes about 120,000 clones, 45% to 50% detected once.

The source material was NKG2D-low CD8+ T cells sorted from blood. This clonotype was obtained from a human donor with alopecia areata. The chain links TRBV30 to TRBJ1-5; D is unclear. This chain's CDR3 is CAWAVGERQPQHF. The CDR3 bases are TGTGCCTGGGCAGTCGGGGAACGTCAGCCCCAGCATTTT.